The rows below give T cell receptor beta chains drawn from one sample of a study of blood T cells in healthy people across ages. A single record per CDR3 protein comes from TCRdb applying MiXCR to the 5' RACE reads. This table holds over a million distinct CDR3 sequences, 59% found once. Input material: blood. These receptors all stem from a man between 18 and 35 years old in good health. CDR3s include the opening cysteine and the closing phenylalanine or tryptophan. D genes are given only for firm matches. Clone size is stated in some rows and not others, as once, few, many or a class when expanded.

J,D,size,V,CDR3,DNA
TRBJ2-7,NA,NA,TRBV11-2,CASSVVVRVYEQYF,TGTGCCAGCAGCGTAGTGGTCAGGGTCTACGAGCAGTACTTC
TRBJ2-7,NA,NA,TRBV4-2,CASSQVGAKGEQYF,TGTGCCAGCAGCCAAGTGGGGGCGAAGGGCGAGCAGTACTTC
TRBJ2-4,TRBD1,NA,TRBV7-8,CASSLALGDRAFQQYF,TGTGCCAGCAGCTTAGCGTTGGGGGACAGGGCCTTTCAGCAGTACTTC
TRBJ1-2,NA,NA,TRBV12-3/TRBV12-4,CASSPRGAGESGYTF,TGTGCCAGCAGTCCTAGAGGGGCGGGGGAAAGTGGCTACACCTTC
TRBJ2-3,NA,once,TRBV20-1,CSARGDISTDTQYF,TGCAGTGCTAGGGGGGACATAAGCACAGATACGCAGTATTTT
TRBJ2-7,TRBD2,NA,TRBV10-3,CAISESEIAGPYEQYF,TGTGCCATCAGTGAGTCGGAGATAGCGGGACCCTACGAGCAGTACTTC
TRBJ2-7,NA,NA,TRBV5-6,CASSLELSGDGYEQYF,TGTGCCAGCAGCTTGGAATTATCCGGGGACGGATACGAGCAGTACTTC
TRBJ2-1,NA,NA,TRBV6-5,CASSYVGRGYNEQFF,TGTGCCAGCAGTTATGTAGGGAGAGGCTACAATGAGCAGTTCTTC
TRBJ1-1,NA,NA,TRBV29-1,CSVARTANTEAFF,TGCAGCGTTGCCCGGACAGCGAACACTGAAGCTTTCTTT
TRBJ2-5,NA,few,TRBV27,CASKDGGAGETQYF,TGTGCCAGCAAGGACGGGGGAGCCGGGGAGACCCAGTACTTC
TRBJ1-2,NA,few,TRBV18,CASSPGQSNYGYTF,TGTGCCAGCTCACCGGGACAATCTAACTATGGCTACACCTTC
TRBJ1-5,NA,NA,TRBV12-3/TRBV12-4,CASSLAQDGDQPQHF,TGTGCCAGCAGTTTAGCCCAGGACGGCGATCAGCCCCAGCATTTT
TRBJ2-3,TRBD2,NA,TRBV28,CASSWTSGGRSTDTQYF,TGTGCCAGCAGTTGGACTAGCGGGGGGCGTAGCACAGATACGCAGTATTTT
TRBJ1-3,NA,NA,TRBV5-1,CASSRWGTGNTIYF,TGCGCCAGCAGCCGATGGGGGACTGGAAACACCATATATTTT
TRBJ1-2,NA,NA,TRBV6-6,CASSYSNNYGYTF,TGTGCCAGCAGTTACTCCAACAACTATGGCTACACCTTC
TRBJ2-5,NA,NA,TRBV4-3,CASSQAGTGQETQYF,TGCGCCAGCAGCCAAGCTGGGACGGGTCAAGAGACCCAGTACTTC
TRBJ2-7,NA,NA,TRBV12-5,CASGPSGTVYEQYF,TGTGCTAGTGGTCCCTCCGGGACGGTTTACGAGCAGTACTTC
TRBJ2-3,NA,NA,TRBV9,CASSDNPEQGGTDTQYF,TGTGCCAGCAGCGACAACCCCGAGCAGGGGGGAACAGATACGCAGTATTTT
TRBJ2-1,TRBD2,NA,TRBV7-8,CASSLAWIFASGITNEQFF,TGTGCCAGCAGCTTAGCTTGGATATTTGCTAGCGGGATAACCAATGAGCAGTTCTTC
TRBJ2-3,TRBD2,NA,TRBV10-3,CAIRGGDFTDTQYF,TGTGCCATCAGGGGAGGGGATTTCACAGATACGCAGTATTTT
TRBJ2-1,TRBD2,NA,TRBV4-2,CASSLILAGGPYEQFF,TGTGCCAGCAGCCTCATACTAGCGGGGGGGCCTTATGAGCAGTTCTTC
TRBJ2-3,TRBD2,NA,TRBV20-1,CSASGLAGVSTQYF,TGCAGTGCTAGTGGGCTAGCGGGGGTGTCTACGCAGTATTTT
TRBJ2-5,NA,few,TRBV10-3,CAISPARGGVQETQYF,TGTGCCATCAGTCCCGCACGAGGGGGGGTCCAAGAGACCCAGTACTTC
TRBJ2-7,TRBD1,once,TRBV5-1,CASSPRVWDSYEQYF,TGCGCCAGCAGCCCGCGGGTTTGGGACAGCTACGAGCAGTACTTC
TRBJ2-3,NA,NA,TRBV4-1,CASSLPLGQGKVTDTQYF,TGCGCCAGCAGCCTCCCCCTCGGGCAAGGGAAAGTCACAGATACGCAGTATTTT
TRBJ1-4,NA,NA,TRBV25-1,CASSPPATNEKLFF,TGTGCCAGCAGCCCTCCTGCAACTAATGAAAAACTGTTTTTT
TRBJ2-1,NA,NA,TRBV10-3,CAISVSQGGTDEQFF,TGTGCCATCAGTGTGTCACAGGGAGGTACGGATGAGCAGTTCTTC
TRBJ2-1,NA,NA,TRBV24-1,CATGEYSDREQFF,TGTGCCACCGGGGAGTACTCCGATCGGGAGCAGTTCTTC
TRBJ2-1,NA,NA,TRBV15,CATSREVGLAYNEQFF,TGTGCCACCAGCAGGGAAGTTGGACTCGCCTACAATGAGCAGTTCTTC
TRBJ2-5,NA,NA,TRBV4-2,CASSLLWRTQETQYF,TGTGCCAGCAGCTTACTCTGGCGGACTCAAGAGACCCAGTACTTC
TRBJ2-3,TRBD2,NA,TRBV12-3/TRBV12-4,CASSTGGLAERTQYF,TGTGCCAGCAGCACCGGAGGACTAGCCGAGCGTACGCAGTATTTT
TRBJ1-2,TRBD1,NA,TRBV11-2,CASSFNQGALGYTF,TGTGCCAGCAGCTTTAATCAGGGGGCGCTTGGCTACACCTTC
TRBJ2-5,NA,few,TRBV20-1,CSAETGLGPQETQYF,TGCAGTGCTGAGACAGGTTTGGGTCCGCAAGAGACCCAGTACTTC
TRBJ2-2,TRBD2,once,TRBV29-1,CSVGREVYGELFF,TGCAGCGTTGGGCGGGAGGTGTACGGGGAGCTGTTTTTT
TRBJ2-7,NA,few,TRBV29-1,CSALGVRGTYEQYF,TGCAGCGCCCTAGGGGTGAGAGGGACCTACGAGCAGTACTTC
TRBJ2-3,TRBD1,NA,TRBV6-1,CASSAEGAQAPHPPDTQYF,TGTGCCAGCAGTGCCGAGGGGGCGCAGGCCCCACATCCCCCAGATACGCAGTATTTT
TRBJ2-3,NA,NA,TRBV6-5,CASSLDTADTQYF,TGTGCCAGCAGTCTAGACACTGCAGATACGCAGTATTTT
TRBJ2-5,TRBD2,NA,TRBV4-1,CASSHVPGLADEYQETQYF,TGCGCCAGCAGCCACGTCCCGGGACTAGCGGATGAGTACCAAGAGACCCAGTACTTC
TRBJ2-3,TRBD2,once,TRBV15,CATSSWGRGATDTQYF,TGTGCCACCAGCAGCTGGGGGCGGGGGGCCACAGATACGCAGTATTTT
TRBJ2-3,TRBD2,NA,TRBV25-1,CASSDVGRDPRSTDTQYF,TGTGCCAGCAGTGACGTAGGGAGGGACCCCCGTAGCACAGATACGCAGTATTTT
TRBJ2-3,NA,NA,TRBV29-1,CSVDGIWTDTQYF,TGCAGCGTTGACGGTATTTGGACAGATACGCAGTATTTT
TRBJ2-7,NA,NA,TRBV28,CASSLLSNEQYF,TGTGCCAGCAGTTTGCTGAGTAACGAGCAGTACTTC
TRBJ2-1,NA,NA,TRBV29-1,CSVAGLWGTSYNEQFF,TGCAGCGTTGCCGGGCTCTGGGGGACCTCCTACAATGAGCAGTTCTTC
TRBJ1-2,NA,NA,TRBV6-5,CASSSSRGHGYTF,TGTGCCAGCAGTAGTAGTCGGGGGCATGGCTACACCTTC
TRBJ2-7,NA,many,TRBV20-1,CSAYYSGTTQYF,TGCAGTGCTTACTACTCCGGGACGACGCAGTACTTC
TRBJ1-1,TRBD1,NA,TRBV29-1,CSVDKGQVNTEAFF,TGCAGCGTTGATAAGGGACAGGTGAACACTGAAGCTTTCTTT
TRBJ1-2,NA,few,TRBV7-2,CASSSTRTFGANYGYTF,TGTGCCAGCAGCTCCACCCGGACGTTCGGAGCTAACTATGGCTACACCTTC
TRBJ2-7,NA,few,TRBV6-5,CASRAIGTEQYF,TGTGCCAGCAGGGCGATTGGGACAGAGCAGTACTTC
TRBJ1-4,TRBD1,NA,TRBV2,CASRRLRPGQGATNEKLFF,TGTGCCAGCAGAAGATTAAGACCGGGACAGGGGGCAACTAATGAAAAACTGTTTTTT